This TCR beta chain appears in the sequencing data of a study of T cell responses to AZD1222 COVID-19 vaccine. Study outcomes and limitations: Vaccine-related CD4 TCRs covered spike, predominating at 160-218 and 743-854.

TCRdb's table, derived via immunoSEQ multiplex PCR, lists solely in-frame clones and lacks some. Of 75,000 to 95,000 clones detected, 70% to 90% appear once; the ten largest clones hold about an eighth. This CDR3 contains 16 residues. Unmatched junction bases numbered 13, after V lost 5 bases and J lost 3 bases. Germline V gene data show CDR1 as SEHNR and CDR2 as FQNEAQ (reference sequence). With respect to this clone: Its antigen is unknown.

The starting material was peripheral blood, obtained on day 0 of AZD1222 vaccination. J is TRBJ2-7 and V is TRBV7-9; 7 bases agree with TRBD2. This sequence was found in an adult in good health. CDR3 region: CASSPRSGRDFYEQYF. The CDR3 region has the DNA TGTGCCAGCAGCCCCCGGTCAGGGAGGGATTTCTACGAGCAGTACTTC.